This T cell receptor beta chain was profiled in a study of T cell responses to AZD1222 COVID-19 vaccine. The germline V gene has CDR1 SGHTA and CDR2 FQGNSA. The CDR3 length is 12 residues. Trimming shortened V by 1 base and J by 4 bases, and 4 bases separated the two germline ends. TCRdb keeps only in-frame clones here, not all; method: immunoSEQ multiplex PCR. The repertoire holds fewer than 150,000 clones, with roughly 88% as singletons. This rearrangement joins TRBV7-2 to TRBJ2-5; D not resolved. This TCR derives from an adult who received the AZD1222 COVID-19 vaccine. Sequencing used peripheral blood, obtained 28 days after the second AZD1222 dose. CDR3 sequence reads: CASSLDRETQYF. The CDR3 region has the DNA TGTGCCAGCAGCTTAGATCGAGAGACCCAGTACTTC.